What follows are 7 T cell receptor beta chains derived from one specimen sequenced in a study of T cells in Graves' hyperthyroidism and ophthalmopathy. Amplified regions were TCR beta CDR3 sequences from RNA transcripts. During a first-round RT-PCR of the TCR CDR3, the HTBI primer set was used. TCRdb reprocessed the multiplex PCR reads via MiXCR and lists one record per CDR3 protein. The sample includes some 600,000 distinct CDR3 sequences, roughly 13% of them seen just once. What was sequenced was blood. These receptors originate from a woman in her 30s with Graves' hyperthyroidism that later progressed to Graves' ophthalmopathy.

The table lists this clonotype with many counts. V is TRBV30 and J is TRBJ2-5; D tentatively reads TRBD1 or TRBD2 (6 bases each). V lost 0 bases and J 2 bases, leaving 13 bases between the germline ends. Germline V CDR1 and CDR2: GTSNPN, SVGIG (reference sequence). The CDR3 has 15 amino acids. CDR3 protein: CAWSVGGTLQETQYF. CDR3 in DNA: TGTGCCTGGAGTGTCGGCGGGACACTTCAAGAGACCCAGTACTTC.

This clonotype occurred a few times. The genes are TRBV11-3 and TRBJ1-3; 8 positions match TRBD1. The germline gives CDR1 SGHNT, CDR2 YENEEA. The V segment lost 1 base and the J segment 2 bases; nucleotides outside the gene matches: 4. This CDR3 has 16 residues. The CDR3 sequence is CASSLVPGQAGNTIYF. In DNA, the CDR3 is TGTGCCAGCAGCTTAGTCCCGGGACAGGCTGGAAACACCATATATTTT.

This clonotype appeared once. V usage is TRBV5-6 and J usage is TRBJ2-7; D could derive from TRBD1 or TRBD2 (5 bases each). CDR1 is SGHDT and CDR2 is YYEEEE in the germline V gene. V lost 3 bases, J lost 2 bases, and 15 bases lay in between. The CDR3 length is 15 residues. The CDR3 loop is CASSSRGDQTYEQYF. The CDR3 nucleotides are TGTGCCAGCAGCTCAAGAGGGGACCAGACCTACGAGCAGTACTTC.

The J gene is TRBJ2-1, the V gene TRBV20-1; 8 nucleotides align to TRBD2. Germline CDR1 is DFQATT and CDR2 is SNEGSKA (reference sequence). V trimming: 6 bases; J trimming: 5 bases; junction bases outside the gene matches: 9. This CDR3 has 14 amino acids. The CDR3 nucleotides read TGCAGTGCCAATATAGCAGCGGGAGACAATGAGCAGTTCTTC. As protein: CSANIAAGDNEQFF.

V usage is TRBV10-3 and J usage is TRBJ1-2; TRBD1 might be the D (6 bases). The CDR3 contains 13 residues. V was trimmed by 6 bases and J by 2 bases, leaving 10 bases between them. Per germline, CDR1 ENHRY and CDR2 SYGVKD. The CDR3: CAIRVGTNYGYTF. The DNA of the CDR3 is TGTGCCATCAGAGTCGGGACAAACTATGGCTACACCTTC.

With respect to this clonotype: This may be a read error: a much more frequent sequence differs by one nucleotide. The chain uses TRBV28 and TRBJ1-5; D remains ambiguous. V was cut by 11 bases and J by 0 bases, with 11 bases left in between. Per germline, CDR1 MDHEN and CDR2 SYDVKM. CDR3 length: 13 amino acids. The CDR3 DNA is TGTGCCGCCTACCTCTATAGCAATCAGCCCCAGCATTTT. The encoded protein is CAAYLYSNQPQHF.

Remarks on this clonotype: Sequence at one end of the junction differs from germline and may be a read error. The chain carries TRBV4-1 and TRBJ2-7; D might be TRBD1 (7 bases). The CDR3 is 16 residues long. Per the germline V gene, CDR1 is MGHRA and CDR2 is YSYEKL. The CDR3 loop reads CASGQGDGSQSYEQYF. The CDR3 DNA reads as TGCGCCAGCGGCCAGGGGGACGGGAGTCAATCCTACGAGCAGTACTTC.